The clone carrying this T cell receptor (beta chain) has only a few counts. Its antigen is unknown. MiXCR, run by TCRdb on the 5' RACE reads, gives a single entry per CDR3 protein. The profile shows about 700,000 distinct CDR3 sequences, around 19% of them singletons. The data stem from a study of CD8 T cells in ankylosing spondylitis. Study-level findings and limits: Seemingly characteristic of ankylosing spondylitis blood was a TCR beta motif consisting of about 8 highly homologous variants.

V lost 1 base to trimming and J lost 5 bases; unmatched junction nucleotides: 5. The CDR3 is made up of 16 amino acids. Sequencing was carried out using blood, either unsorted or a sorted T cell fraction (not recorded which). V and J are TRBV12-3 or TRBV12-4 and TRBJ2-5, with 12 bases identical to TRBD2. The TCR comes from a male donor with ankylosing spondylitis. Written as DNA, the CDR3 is TGTGCCAGCAGTTTAGAACTAGCGGGAGGTATGGAGACCCAGTACTTC. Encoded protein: CASSLELAGGMETQYF.